The subject of this entry is one T cell receptor beta chain. TCRdb keeps only in-frame clones here, not all; method: immunoSEQ multiplex PCR. The top ten hold approximately 2.5% of the sample, which has 140,000 or so clones, roughly 85% seen once. This entry belongs to a study of blood T cell repertoires in COVID-19. Study as a whole: Sources were T cells, B-cell-depleted T cells, or PBMCs; the material itself was cDNA or gDNA.

The germline CDR1 and CDR2 sequences are SGHRS and YFSETQ. The CDR3 extends over 13 amino acids. The junction had 4 bases not matched to a gene; V was cut back by 0 bases and J by 8 bases. The chain is built from TRBV5-1 and TRBJ1-2, with 7 bases that match TRBD1. This clonotype was obtained from a human donor with acute or convalescent COVID-19. The donor label of this sample is uncertain. The source material was peripheral blood. The CDR3 DNA follows: TGCGCCAGCAGCTTGGGGACAGGCCAGGGCTACACCTTC. Encoded protein: CASSLGTGQGYTF.